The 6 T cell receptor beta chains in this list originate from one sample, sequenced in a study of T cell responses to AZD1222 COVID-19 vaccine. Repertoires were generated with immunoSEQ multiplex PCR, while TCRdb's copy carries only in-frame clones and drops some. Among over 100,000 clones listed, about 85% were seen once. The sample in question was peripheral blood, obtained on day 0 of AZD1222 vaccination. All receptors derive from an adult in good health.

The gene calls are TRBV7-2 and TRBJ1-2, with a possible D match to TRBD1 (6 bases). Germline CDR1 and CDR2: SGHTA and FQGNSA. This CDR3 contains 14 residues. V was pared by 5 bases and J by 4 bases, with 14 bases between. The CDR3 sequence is CASSGRGFGYGYTF. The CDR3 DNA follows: TGTGCCAGCAGCGGCAGGGGATTCGGCTATGGCTACACCTTC.

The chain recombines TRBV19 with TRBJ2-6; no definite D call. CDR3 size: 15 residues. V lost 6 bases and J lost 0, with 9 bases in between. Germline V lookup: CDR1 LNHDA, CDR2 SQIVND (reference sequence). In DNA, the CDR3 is TGTGCCAGTAGAGGCAGGAGCTCTGGGGCCAACGTCCTGACTTTC. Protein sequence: CASRGRSSGANVLTF.

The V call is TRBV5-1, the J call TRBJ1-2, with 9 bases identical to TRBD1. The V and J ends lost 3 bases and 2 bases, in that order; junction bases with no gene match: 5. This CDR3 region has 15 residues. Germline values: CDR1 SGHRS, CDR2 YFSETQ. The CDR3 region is CASSSYGQGNYGYTF. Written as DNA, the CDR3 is TGCGCCAGCAGCTCGTACGGACAGGGGAACTATGGCTACACCTTC.

CDR3 loop: CASSISRTGGYEQYF. The CDR3 nucleotides read TGTGCCAGTAGTATATCGCGGACAGGGGGCTACGAGCAGTACTTC. V usage is TRBV19 and J usage is TRBJ2-7, with 10 bases lining up with TRBD1. CDR1 is LNHDA and CDR2 is SQIVND in the germline V gene (reference sequence). The length of the CDR3 is 15 residues. V lost 2 bases and J lost 3; bases outside the gene matches: 4. The whole variable domain, remainder taken from reference TRBV19 and TRBJ2-7, is DGGITQSPKYLFRKEGQNVTLSCEQNLNHDAMYWYRQDPGQGLRLIYYSQIVNDFQKGDIAEGYSVSREKKESFPLTVTSAQKNPTAFYLCASSISRTGGYEQYFGPGTRLTVT.

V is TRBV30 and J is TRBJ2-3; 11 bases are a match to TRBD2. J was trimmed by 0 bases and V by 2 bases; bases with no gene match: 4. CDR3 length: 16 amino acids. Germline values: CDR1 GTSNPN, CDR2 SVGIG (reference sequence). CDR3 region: CAWSRTSGSSTDTQYF. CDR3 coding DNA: TGTGCCTGGAGTCGGACTAGCGGGTCCAGCACAGATACGCAGTATTTT.

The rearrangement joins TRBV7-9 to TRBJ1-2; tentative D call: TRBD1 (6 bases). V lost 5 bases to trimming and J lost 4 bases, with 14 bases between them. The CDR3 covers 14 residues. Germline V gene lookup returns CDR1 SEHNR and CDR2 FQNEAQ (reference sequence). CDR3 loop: CASSPPDRLYGYTF. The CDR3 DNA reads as TGTGCCAGCAGCCCACCAGACAGGCTCTATGGCTACACCTTC.